The present TCR beta chain was sequenced within a study of T cell repertoires in cytomegalovirus infection. Study overall: Carrying CMV and the relevant HLA type showed in public TCR beta signatures.

This clonotype was recorded at least ten times. Antigen: not known. General study points: The study found HLA-C-restricted CMV-specific TCR beta clonotypes dominating the ex vivo response. Cumulative public TCR beta family frequency identified carriers of CMV plus the relevant HLA.

TCRdb re-called the reads through MiXCR, storing one row per CDR3 protein. Of more than 400,000 distinct CDR3 sequences in the sample, 26% were seen once. V was pared by 1 base and J by 3 bases, with 4 bases of the junction left unmatched. This CDR3 region has 15 residues. The germline V gene encodes CDR1 SGHTA and CDR2 FQGNSA. Sequencing input: PBMCs. The clonotype originates from a human donor in good health (CMV status not recorded). Some clones in this sample may be carry-over from other donors' samples. The chain is built from TRBV7-2 and TRBJ2-7; 9 bases map to TRBD2. The CDR3 DNA sequence: TGTGCCAGCAGCTTAGAGTCTAGCGGGAACTACGAGCAGTACTTC. This encodes CASSLESSGNYEQYF.